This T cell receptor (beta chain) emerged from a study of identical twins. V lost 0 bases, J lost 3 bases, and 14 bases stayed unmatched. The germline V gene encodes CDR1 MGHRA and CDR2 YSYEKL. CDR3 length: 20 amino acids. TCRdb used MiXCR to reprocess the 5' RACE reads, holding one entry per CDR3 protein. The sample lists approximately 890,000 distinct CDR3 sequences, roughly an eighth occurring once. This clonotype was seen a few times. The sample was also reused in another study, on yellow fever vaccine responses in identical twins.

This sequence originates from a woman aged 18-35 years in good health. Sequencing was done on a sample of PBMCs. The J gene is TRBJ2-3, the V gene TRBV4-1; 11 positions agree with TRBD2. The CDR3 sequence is CASSQDRGVAGGPRTDTQYF. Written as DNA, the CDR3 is TGCGCCAGCAGCCAAGATCGGGGGGTAGCGGGAGGGCCGCGGACAGATACGCAGTATTTT.